Below are 24 T cell receptor beta chains sequenced from a single sample in a study of shared clonotypes between healthy human individuals. Some clones are missing from TCRdb's copy, which holds only in-frame ones; the method was immunoSEQ multiplex PCR. This table holds 1,100,000 or so clones, about four fifths found once. Sequenced sample: memory CD4+ T cells from PBMCs. Described subset: CD45RA-negative fraction. The receptors come from a man aged 18 to 35 in good health. Some clones in this sample may be carry-over from other donors' samples.

The V call is TRBV5-6, the J call TRBJ1-1; D not certain. V was shortened by 4 bases and J by 7 bases, with 14 bases between the two germline ends. The CDR3 covers 13 residues. Germline V gene lookup returns CDR1 SGHDT and CDR2 YYEEEE. For the CDR3, the DNA is TGTGCCAGCAGCGAGGGAGCCAACCTTGAAGCTTTCTTT. It codes for CASSEGANLEAFF.

The rearrangement joins TRBV14 to TRBJ2-6, with 7 bases fitting TRBD2. Looked up from germline, CDR1 is SGHDN and CDR2 is FVKESK. V lost 1 base and J lost 0; bases outside the gene matches: 9. The CDR3 contains 19 residues. The DNA of the CDR3 is TGTGCCAGCAGCCAAGGTCCGGGAGGCCTTCCCTCTGGGGCCAACGTCCTGACTTTC. Its translation is CASSQGPGGLPSGANVLTF. The variable domain in full, with the rest retrieved from reference TRBV14 and TRBJ2-6, is EAGVTQFPSHSVIEKGQTVTLRCDPISGHDNLYWYRRVMGKEIKFLLHFVKESKQDESGMPNNRFLAERTGGTYSTLKVQPAELEDSGVYFCASSQGPGGLPSGANVLTFGAGSRLTVL.

Note on this clone: The identical CDR3 is also encoded by other nucleotide sequences in the sample. The chain combines TRBV6-1 with TRBJ2-5; D gene unclear. V was pared by 3 bases and J by 5 bases, with 4 bases between. This CDR3 spans 11 amino acids. Germline V CDR1 and CDR2: MNHNS, SASEGT. CDR3 region: CASSDWETQYF. The CDR3 DNA is TGTGCCAGCAGTGATTGGGAGACCCAGTACTTC.

The chain links TRBV5-6 to TRBJ2-1; no clear D. The V gene lost 0 bases and the J gene lost 0 bases, with 10 bases spanning the gap. CDR3 length: 16 residues. CDR1 is SGHDT, CDR2 YYEEEE, per germline. Here the CDR3 DNA reads TGTGCCAGCAGCTTGGGTGTAGCTAGCTCCTACAATGAGCAGTTCTTC. Translated: CASSLGVASSYNEQFF.

The chain joins TRBV5-4 to TRBJ1-5; D uncertain. Germline CDR1 SGHNT, CDR2 YYREEE (reference sequence). V was shortened by 0 bases and J by 3 bases, with 4 bases between the two germline ends. The CDR3 spans 13 residues. DNA of the CDR3: TGTGCCAGCAGCTTGGTTCCCAATCAGCCCCAGCATTTT. The encoded protein is CASSLVPNQPQHF.

The chain has TRBV5-1 and TRBJ1-4; unclear D gene. CDR1 SGHRS and CDR2 YFSETQ come from the germline V gene. V lost 7 bases, J lost 0 bases, and 19 bases lay in between. The CDR3 is 17 amino acids. CDR3 bases: TGCGCCAGCGCCCACGGGGAGGGCACTGCAACTAATGAAAAACTGTTTTTT. Amino acids: CASAHGEGTATNEKLFF.

The genes are TRBV10-3 and TRBJ2-7, with 9 bases lining up with TRBD2. This CDR3 contains 15 residues. The V and J ends lost 4 bases and 2 bases, in that order; junction bases with no gene match: 6. The germline V gene has CDR1 ENHRY and CDR2 SYGVKD. CDR3 nucleotide sequence: TGTGCCATCAGTGGAGTAGCGGGAGAAACCTACGAGCAGTACTTC. This codes for CAISGVAGETYEQYF.

The chain uses TRBV5-1 and TRBJ2-3, with 10 nucleotides matching TRBD2. The CDR3 spans 15 residues. Germline V CDR1 and CDR2: SGHRS, YFSETQ. J lost 4 bases, V lost 3 bases, and 5 bases had no gene match. Here the CDR3 reads CASSSLGTSADTQYF. CDR3 bases: TGCGCCAGCAGCTCGCTGGGGACTAGCGCAGATACGCAGTATTTT.

This clone was observed a few times. The chain uses TRBV28 and TRBJ1-1; 9 bases are shared with TRBD1. The CDR3 consists of 15 residues. Trimming cost V 2 bases and J 6 bases; bases outside gene matches: 7. CDR1 and CDR2 (germline): MDHEN, SYDVKM. For the CDR3, the DNA is TGTGCCAGCAGTTTACCGGACAGGGGAAGGGCTGAAGCTTTCTTT. Amino acids: CASSLPDRGRAEAFF.

The chain recombines TRBV4-2 with TRBJ2-1; 12 bases agree with TRBD2. Germline V gene lookup returns CDR1 LGHNA and CDR2 YNFKEQ. The V gene end was trimmed by 0 bases and the J gene end by 10 bases; junction bases not matched to a gene: 4. The CDR3 extends over 15 amino acids. This CDR3 is CASSQDLLAGGEQFF. The CDR3 DNA reads TGTGCCAGCAGCCAAGATTTACTAGCGGGAGGCGAGCAGTTCTTC.

This clone appeared a single time. V and J are TRBV7-9 and TRBJ2-5, with 9 positions matching TRBD2. Germline V gives CDR1 SEHNR, CDR2 FQNEAQ (reference sequence). The CDR3 runs 17 residues. After removal of 5 bases from V and 4 bases from J, the junction contained 14 bases not matched to a gene. The CDR3 DNA reads as TGTGCCAGCAGCCCCCTTGGGGCCGCGGGAGGGGGAGAGACCCAGTACTTC. Protein sequence: CASSPLGAAGGGETQYF.

The J gene is TRBJ1-2, the V gene TRBV20-1; D is perhaps TRBD1 (5 bases). CDR1 and CDR2 (germline): DFQATT, SNEGSKA (reference sequence). V was pared by 0 bases and J by 8 bases, with 7 bases between. The CDR3 sequence is 11 residues long. This CDR3 reads CSARDRDGYTF. CDR3 DNA sequence: TGCAGTGCTAGAGACAGGGACGGCTACACCTTC.

This chain uses TRBV18 with TRBJ1-5; a weak D match, TRBD1 (5 bases). Looked up from germline, CDR1 is KGHSH and CDR2 is LQKENI. V gave up 3 bases and J gave up 2 bases, with 11 bases separating them. The CDR3 totals 15 residues. The CDR3 nucleotides are TGTGCCAGCTCACCGGGACCTGATCGCAATCAGCCCCAGCATTTT. Translation: CASSPGPDRNQPQHF. The entire variable domain, with the rest obtained from reference TRBV18 and TRBJ1-5, is as follows: NAGVMQNPRHLVRRRGQEARLRCSPMKGHSHVYWYRQLPEEGLKFMVYLQKENIIDESGMPKERFSAEFPKEGPSILRIQQVVRGDSAAYFCASSPGPDRNQPQHFGDGTRLSIL.

This clone was recorded a few times. The chain has TRBV11-2 and TRBJ2-4; D possibly corresponds to TRBD2 (6 bases). The CDR3 consists of 16 residues. Between the trimmed V and J ends, which lost 0 bases and 1 base, there was a span of 10 bases. Germline V gives CDR1 SGHAT, CDR2 FQNNGV. CDR3 coding DNA: TGTGCCAGCAGCTTAGAGGGCGGGAAGGCCAAAAACATTCAGTACTTC. This codes for CASSLEGGKAKNIQYF. Combining the CDR3 with reference TRBV11-2 and TRBJ2-4 gives the whole variable domain EAGVAQSPRYKIIEKRQSVAFWCNPISGHATLYWYQQILGQGPKLLIQFQNNGVVDDSQLPKDRFSAERLKGVDSTLKIQPAKLEDSAVYLCASSLEGGKAKNIQYFGAGTRLSVL.

The V gene is TRBV15, the J gene TRBJ2-7; 9 positions match TRBD2. Losses at the gene ends were 0 bases for V and 13 bases for J; bases not matched to a gene: 13. The CDR3 covers 15 residues. Germline lookup yields CDR1 LNHNV and CDR2 YYDKDF (reference sequence). The CDR3 protein is CATSRETTPSGTPYF. CDR3 bases: TGTGCCACCAGCAGAGAGACGACGCCTAGCGGGACGCCATACTTC.

The V gene is TRBV6-6, the J gene TRBJ1-6; 7 nucleotides line up with TRBD1. This CDR3 contains 13 residues. Looked up from germline, CDR1 is MNHNY and CDR2 is SVGAGI (reference sequence). Unmatched junction bases numbered 3, after V lost 6 bases and J lost 7 bases. The CDR3 coding sequence is TGTGCCAGCAGCCGGGACAGCAATTCACCCCTCCACTTT. It encodes CASSRDSNSPLHF.

V is TRBV5-8 and J is TRBJ1-2, with 8 bases that match TRBD1. Trimming removed 2 bases from V and 5 bases from J; junction bases left unmatched: 5. The V gene's germline CDR1 is SGHTS and CDR2 YDEGEE. The CDR3 length is 14 residues. CDR3 sequence: CASSFRGPRYGYTF. The CDR3 DNA reads as TGTGCCAGCAGCTTCAGGGGGCCTAGATATGGCTACACCTTC. The variable domain in full, with the rest retrieved from reference TRBV5-8 and TRBJ1-2, is EAGVTQSPTHLIKTRGQQATLRCSPISGHTSVYWYQQALGLGLQFLLWYDEGEERNRGNFPPRFSGRQFPNYSSELNVNALELEDSALYLCASSFRGPRYGYTFGSGTRLTVV.

This chain links TRBV29-1 with TRBJ2-5, with D perhaps TRBD1 or TRBD2 (5 bases each). In germline, CDR1 is SQVTM, CDR2 ANQGSEA. The CDR3 loop spans 13 amino acids. V lost 5 bases to trimming and J lost 5 bases, with 15 bases between them. The CDR3 loop is CSVWDQTQETQYF. CDR3 sequence (DNA): TGCAGCGTTTGGGACCAGACTCAGGAGACCCAGTACTTC.

This clone was counted only a few times. This rearrangement joins TRBV18 to TRBJ2-3; D is unclear. With 3 bases removed from V and 4 bases from J, the gap between germline ends came to 14 bases. Germline V gene data show CDR1 as KGHSH and CDR2 as LQKENI. CDR3 length equals 15 residues. DNA of the CDR3: TGTGCCAGCTCACCGGCGTTGATAGCCGCAGATACGCAGTATTTT. It is translated as CASSPALIAADTQYF.

This clone has just a few counts. This CDR3 reads CASSLLGGRATDTQYF. Here the CDR3 DNA reads TGTGCCAGCAGCTTACTAGGCGGGAGAGCTACAGATACGCAGTATTTT. The V and J genes are TRBV7-3 and TRBJ2-3, with TRBD2 identical over 7 bases. CDR1 and CDR2 (germline): SGHTA, FQGTGA. CDR3 length equals 16 residues. Germline trimming cut 2 bases from V and 3 bases from J; bases unmatched to any gene: 8. The complete variable domain, with remaining parts taken from reference TRBV7-3 and TRBJ2-3, reads GAGVSQTPSNKVTEKGKYVELRCDPISGHTALYWYRQSLGQGPEFLIYFQGTGAADDSGLPNDRFFAVRPEGSVSTLKIQRTERGDSAVYLCASSLLGGRATDTQYFGPGTRLTVL.

The chain recombines TRBV5-1 with TRBJ2-4, with 9 bases lining up with TRBD2. CDR1 SGHRS and CDR2 YFSETQ come from the germline V gene. J lost 4 bases, V lost 2 bases, and 7 bases had no gene match. CDR3 length equals 16 residues. CDR3 DNA: TGCGCCAGCAGCTTTGTTCCTAGCGGGGATAAAAACATTCAGTACTTC. It yields the protein CASSFVPSGDKNIQYF.

The rearrangement links TRBV7-2 to TRBJ1-1; 11 bases match TRBD1. From germline, CDR1 is SGHTA and CDR2 FQGNSA. CDR3 length: 15 amino acids. Trimming removed 5 bases from V and 5 bases from J; junction bases left unmatched: 7. The DNA of the CDR3 is TGTGCCAGCAGCCGCTACGGACAGGGGGCGACTGAAGCTTTCTTT. This codes for CASSRYGQGATEAFF.

A few counts support this clone. The V call is TRBV29-1, the J call TRBJ2-3, with TRBD2 identical over 7 bases. Germline lookup yields CDR1 SQVTM and CDR2 ANQGSEA. V gave up 3 bases and J gave up 3 bases; unmatched junction bases: 6. The CDR3 has 14 residues. The CDR3 DNA sequence: TGCAGCGTTGACGGTCTAGCGGATACAGATACGCAGTATTTT. Protein product: CSVDGLADTDTQYF.

The chain recombines TRBV2 with TRBJ1-1, with 7 bases aligning to TRBD1. V trimming: 4 bases; J trimming: 4 bases; junction bases outside the gene matches: 9. Looked up from germline, CDR1 is SNHLY and CDR2 is FYNNEI. This CDR3 has 15 residues. The CDR3 nucleotides are TGTGCCAGCAGTGGACAGGGTTCCTTCGGCACTGAAGCTTTCTTT. It codes for CASSGQGSFGTEAFF.